This is a list of T cell receptor beta chains from one sample in a study of T cell repertoires in ileal Crohn's disease. The table came from immunoSEQ multiplex PCR; TCRdb's copy has only in-frame clones and leaves some out. The table lists roughly 14,000 clones, around 84% of them singletons, with 4.5% in the top ten. The specimen was ileal tissue. These receptors originate from an adult with Crohn's disease. Each CDR3 is given with its conserved first and last residue. D genes are given only for firm matches. Rows give clone size only sometimes, using once, few, many, or a class for an expanded clone.

CDR3nt,CDR3aa,j_gene,v_gene,d_gene,abundance
TGTGCCAGCACCAACCTAGACGTTCCCGGGGAGCTGTTTTTT,CASTNLDVPGELFF,TRBJ2-2,TRBV6-1,.,.
TGTGCCAGTCGATCCACCACTCCGGGACAGGGTCTTGGCTACACCTTC,CASRSTTPGQGLGYTF,TRBJ1-2,TRBV19,TRBD1,.
TGTGCCAGCAGGACAGGGAGTTTGGAGACCCAGTACTTC,CASRTGSLETQYF,TRBJ2-5,TRBV2,TRBD1,.
TGCGCCAGCAGCTCCGAATCCGGGTACACCTACGAGCAGTACTTC,CASSSESGYTYEQYF,TRBJ2-7,TRBV5-1,.,.
TGTGCCAGTAGTATGGGGACAGGGCTCCCCGAGCAGTACTTC,CASSMGTGLPEQYF,TRBJ2-7,TRBV19,TRBD1,.
TGTGCCAGTACCAAGAGAGGGGGATCTGGAAACACCATATATTTT,CASTKRGGSGNTIYF,TRBJ1-3,TRBV6-5,.,.
TGTGCCAGCAGCCCCCCCCGGGGAGGTTATTCACCCCTCCACTTT,CASSPPRGGYSPLHF,TRBJ1-6,TRBV28,.,.
TGTGCCAGCCGTAGGGGGGCGACTAGCGGGGGGCGGGCAGATACGCAGTATTTT,CASRRGATSGGRADTQYF,TRBJ2-3,TRBV2,TRBD2,.
TGTGCCAGCAGTCTGGACAGAAATAGCAATCAGCCCCAGCATTTT,CASSLDRNSNQPQHF,TRBJ1-5,TRBV6-1,.,few
TGTGCCAGTAGTATACCCCATTACCTTGACAGGGGGACCTACAATGAGCAGTTCTTC,CASSIPHYLDRGTYNEQFF,TRBJ2-1,TRBV19,TRBD1,.
TGTGCCAGCACTCCGTTGTCAGGGGCTTACGAGCAGTACTTC,CASTPLSGAYEQYF,TRBJ2-7,TRBV5-6,.,.
TGTGCCAGCAGCCTTCGCACCAGCTCCTACAATGAGCAGTTCTTC,CASSLRTSSYNEQFF,TRBJ2-1,TRBV7-9,.,.
TGTGCCAGCAGCGGACAGGGCCTTAGCAATCAGCCCCAGCATTTT,CASSGQGLSNQPQHF,TRBJ1-5,TRBV6-1,TRBD1,few
TGCGCCAGCATGGAAACCGGGCTGGGAGGCTACGAGCAGTACTTC,CASMETGLGGYEQYF,TRBJ2-7,TRBV5-1,.,few
TGTGCCACCCCCGGTCCAAACACCGGGGAGCTGTTTTTT,CATPGPNTGELFF,TRBJ2-2,TRBV28,.,few
TGTGCCAGTAGTATCCGGCGGGACGCCTACTACGAGCAGTACTTC,CASSIRRDAYYEQYF,TRBJ2-7,TRBV19,.,.
TGTGCCATGATGGAGGGAGGGGGGAACACTGAAGCTTTCTTT,CAMMEGGGNTEAFF,TRBJ1-1,TRBV5-4,.,.
TGTGCCAGCAGTTTATCCCGGGGGGGGGCAGATACGCAGTATTTT,CASSLSRGGADTQYF,TRBJ2-3,TRBV28,TRBD2,.
TGTGCCATCAGTGAGTCGTTGGGGGGGGGCCAAGAGACCCAGTACTTC,CAISESLGGGQETQYF,TRBJ2-5,TRBV10-3,TRBD2,.
TGTGCCAGCAGCACGGCAGGGCAGACCTATAATTCACCCCTCCACTTT,CASSTAGQTYNSPLHF,TRBJ1-6,TRBV5-6,.,.
TGTGCCAGCAGCCAGTATGGCTACACCTTC,CASSQYGYTF,TRBJ1-2,TRBV7-9,.,.
TGTGCCAGCAGCAAAAGGACTAACCAGCAAAACATTCAGTACTTC,CASSKRTNQQNIQYF,TRBJ2-4,TRBV27,.,few
TGTGCCAGCAGTAACCTGGGACAGACACCGGGGACTGAAGCTTTCTTT,CASSNLGQTPGTEAFF,TRBJ1-1,TRBV6-6,TRBD1,.
TGTGCCAGCAGCACCAGTAGCGGGGGGGGCTTTTACGAGCAGTACTTC,CASSTSSGGGFYEQYF,TRBJ2-7,TRBV7-2,TRBD2,.
TGCGCCAGCAGCCAAGATCAGCGCGGGGTGACCTACGAGCAGTACTTC,CASSQDQRGVTYEQYF,TRBJ2-7,TRBV4-3,.,once
TGTGCCAGCAGCCCCGGGACAAGGGGGAACTATGGCTACACCTTC,CASSPGTRGNYGYTF,TRBJ1-2,TRBV7-9,.,.
TGTGCCAGCTCACCGAGGGCCTCCCAAAGGAACACTGAAGCTTTCTTT,CASSPRASQRNTEAFF,TRBJ1-1,TRBV18,.,.
TGTGCCAGCAGCGTAGCGCAGCGGGGGGGCGACAATGAGCAGTTCTTC,CASSVAQRGGDNEQFF,TRBJ2-1,TRBV9,TRBD2,.
TGCAGCGTTGAAAGAGACTATGGCTACACCTTC,CSVERDYGYTF,TRBJ1-2,TRBV29-1,.,medium-sized
TGCGCCAGCAGCCAGAACAGGGGGCGGACTGAAGCTTTCTTT,CASSQNRGRTEAFF,TRBJ1-1,TRBV4-3,TRBD1,.
TGTGCCACCCAAAACAGGGGGAGGGAGACCCAGTACTTC,CATQNRGRETQYF,TRBJ2-5,TRBV19,TRBD1,.
TGTGCCAGCAGCTTGTGGGAGCAGATCGTCTCTGGAAACACCATATATTTT,CASSLWEQIVSGNTIYF,TRBJ1-3,TRBV5-5,.,.
TGCGCCAGCAGCTCCGGACAGGGAGATGAAAAACTGTTTTTT,CASSSGQGDEKLFF,TRBJ1-4,TRBV5-1,TRBD1,.
TGTGCCTGGTCGGGACAGGGTTATACTGAAGCTTTCTTT,CAWSGQGYTEAFF,TRBJ1-1,TRBV30,TRBD1,few
TGTGCCAGCAGTTACACTAGCGGCTCGACCGGGGAGCTGTTTTTT,CASSYTSGSTGELFF,TRBJ2-2,TRBV2,TRBD2,.
TGTGCCAGCAGCTTGCAGCCAGGGGGTTCGTCCGAGCAGTACTTC,CASSLQPGGSSEQYF,TRBJ2-7,TRBV11-2,TRBD1,.
TGTGCCAGTAGTCCCCCGGGACTAGCGATTCGCACAGATACGCAGTATTTT,CASSPPGLAIRTDTQYF,TRBJ2-3,TRBV19,TRBD2,.
TGTGCCACCAGCAGAGATTCCACTTCCACAGATACGCAGTATTTT,CATSRDSTSTDTQYF,TRBJ2-3,TRBV15,.,.
TGTGCCAGCAGGGCACAGGGTCCCGATCAGCCCCAGCATTTT,CASRAQGPDQPQHF,TRBJ1-5,TRBV2,.,.
TGCGCCAGCAGCCAATTTAGCGGGGGGACCTACAATGAGCAGTTCTTC,CASSQFSGGTYNEQFF,TRBJ2-1,TRBV4-1,TRBD2,.
TGTGCCAGCAGACTAGCGGGGGCGGGTACCGGGGAGCTGTTTTTT,CASRLAGAGTGELFF,TRBJ2-2,TRBV5-6,TRBD2,.
TGTGCCAGCAGCGTAGGAGGGACATCAAAAGGCTATGGCTACACCTTC,CASSVGGTSKGYGYTF,TRBJ1-2,TRBV9,.,few
TGTGCCAGCAGTTACTCGAGTACCGGGAACTATGGCTACACCTTC,CASSYSSTGNYGYTF,TRBJ1-2,TRBV6-6,.,.
TGTGCCTGGGAGCATGACAGAATTGATTCTTTCTTT,CAWEHDRIDSFF,TRBJ1-1,TRBV30,.,once
TGTGCCAGCAGCGTGACAGGACCTGTGTTTTCACCCCTCCACTTT,CASSVTGPVFSPLHF,TRBJ1-6,TRBV28,.,.
TGTGCCTGGAGTGTACGCGGGACAGGGGGCTTCCTAAATTCACCCCTCCACTTT,CAWSVRGTGGFLNSPLHF,TRBJ1-6,TRBV30,TRBD1,.
TGTGCCAGCAGAGGGGACAGCAGGGAGACCCAGTACTTC,CASRGDSRETQYF,TRBJ2-5,TRBV2,TRBD1,.
TGTGCCAGCAGCCGGAACAGGGATTATAGCAATCAGCCCCAGCATTTT,CASSRNRDYSNQPQHF,TRBJ1-5,TRBV5-6,.,.
TGTGCCAGCAGTTACTCGAACGGGGGCAATGAGCAGTTCTTC,CASSYSNGGNEQFF,TRBJ2-1,TRBV6-5,.,.
TGCAGCGTTGTAGACAGGGGGCGATACAATGAGCAGTTCTTC,CSVVDRGRYNEQFF,TRBJ2-1,TRBV29-1,TRBD1,.
TGTGCCAGCAGAGACTCGTCCCTCTACGAGCAGTACTTC,CASRDSSLYEQYF,TRBJ2-7,TRBV6-6,.,few
TGTGCCAGTAGCAGCATTGGAGAGACAGGGGGGAATCAGCCCCAGCATTTT,CASSSIGETGGNQPQHF,TRBJ1-5,TRBV19,TRBD1,.
TGTGCCAGCAGCAAAATCCTCGAGGAGGGGAGTACAGATACGCAGTATTTT,CASSKILEEGSTDTQYF,TRBJ2-3,TRBV21-1,.,.
TGTGCCAGCAGCGTAGAAGCGGGACAGGGTGAAGCTTTCTTT,CASSVEAGQGEAFF,TRBJ1-1,TRBV9,TRBD1,.